The subject of this entry is one T cell receptor beta chain. This sample was included in a study of technical replicates of blood from a handful of donors. Repertoires were generated with immunoSEQ multiplex PCR, while TCRdb's copy carries only in-frame clones and drops some. The sample holds tens of thousands of clones, 91% seen once. In germline, CDR1 is SGHNT, CDR2 YYREEE (reference sequence). The junction had 5 bases not matched to a gene; V was cut back by 3 bases and J by 7 bases. The CDR3 contains 13 residues. The specimen was T cells isolated from PBMCs. The TCR was taken from a human donor in good health. Some clones in this sample may be carry-over from other donors' samples. V and J are TRBV5-4 and TRBJ1-1; TRBD1 agrees at 8 bases. The CDR3 nucleotides read TGTGCCAGCAGCTCCACAGGGGGTATTGAAGCTTTCTTT. This codes for CASSSTGGIEAFF.